Listed below are T cell receptor beta chains from one sample, sequenced in a study of blood T cell repertoires in COVID-19. The method was immunoSEQ multiplex PCR; TCRdb's version includes in-frame clones alone and lacks a portion of them. This table holds some 230,000 clones, just under 85% found once. The specimen sequenced was PBMCs or T cells enriched from blood (not recorded which). The receptors come from a woman between 35 and 50 years old with acute COVID-19. Each CDR3 is given with its conserved first and last residue. D genes are given only for firm matches. Not all rows give a size; the values are once, few, many and, for expanded clones, a class.

j_gene: TRBJ1-2
d_gene: TRBD1
abundance: .
v_gene: TRBV19
CDR3nt: TGTGCCAGTAGTGTGGACAGGGGGCTCAGTGGCTACACCTTC
CDR3aa: CASSVDRGLSGYTF

j_gene: TRBJ2-5
d_gene: .
abundance: .
v_gene: TRBV29-1
CDR3nt: TGCAGCGTTTGTCCGGACAACCAAGAGACCCAGTACTTC
CDR3aa: CSVCPDNQETQYF

j_gene: TRBJ2-1
d_gene: .
abundance: .
v_gene: TRBV4-1
CDR3nt: TGCGCCAGCAGCCTAGGACCACGGGGAGCGGGCAATGAGCAGTTCTTC
CDR3aa: CASSLGPRGAGNEQFF

j_gene: TRBJ1-2
d_gene: .
abundance: once
v_gene: TRBV7-8
CDR3nt: TGTGCCAGCAGCTTAGGGCAGGGGCCCCAATACGGCTACACCTTC
CDR3aa: CASSLGQGPQYGYTF

j_gene: TRBJ2-1
d_gene: TRBD2
abundance: .
v_gene: TRBV7-3
CDR3nt: TGTGCCAGCAGCATAACTCCGGGACTAGATGATCAATTCTTC
CDR3aa: CASSITPGLDDQFF

j_gene: TRBJ2-1
d_gene: .
abundance: .
v_gene: TRBV30
CDR3nt: TGTGCCTGGAGTGTAACTCCGGTCGAGCAGTTCTTC
CDR3aa: CAWSVTPVEQFF

j_gene: TRBJ2-7
d_gene: .
abundance: few
v_gene: TRBV3-1/TRBV3-2
CDR3nt: TGTGCCAGCAGCCAAGCACTAGGGGAGCAGTACTTC
CDR3aa: CASSQALGEQYF

j_gene: TRBJ2-5
d_gene: .
abundance: .
v_gene: TRBV9
CDR3nt: TGTGCCAGTAATACCAGGGGTGAGGAAGAGACCCAGTACTTC
CDR3aa: CASNTRGEEETQYF

j_gene: TRBJ2-3
d_gene: TRBD1
abundance: .
v_gene: TRBV27
CDR3nt: TGTGCCAGCTCCTGGACAGGGACCACAGATACGCAGTATTTT
CDR3aa: CASSWTGTTDTQYF

j_gene: TRBJ1-1
d_gene: TRBD1
abundance: .
v_gene: TRBV24-1
CDR3nt: TGTGCCACCAGTGACTACAGGGGGGCTGAAGCTTTCTTT
CDR3aa: CATSDYRGAEAFF

j_gene: TRBJ2-4
d_gene: .
abundance: .
v_gene: TRBV6-5
CDR3nt: TGTGCCAGCAGTTCCGGGTTAGCCAAAAACATTCAGTACTTC
CDR3aa: CASSSGLAKNIQYF

j_gene: TRBJ2-5
d_gene: TRBD1
abundance: .
v_gene: TRBV24-1
CDR3nt: TGTGCCACCAGTGACCTTGGACAGGGGACTTATGAGACCCAGTACTTC
CDR3aa: CATSDLGQGTYETQYF

j_gene: TRBJ2-1
d_gene: TRBD2
abundance: .
v_gene: TRBV10-3
CDR3nt: TGTGCCATCAGTGAGTCACTAGCGGGAGTTGGCTACAATGAGCAGTTCTTC
CDR3aa: CAISESLAGVGYNEQFF

j_gene: TRBJ2-3
d_gene: TRBD1
abundance: once
v_gene: TRBV7-3
CDR3nt: TGTGCCAGCTCCCGGACAGGGAGGCGCACAGATACGCAGTATTTT
CDR3aa: CASSRTGRRTDTQYF

j_gene: TRBJ2-3
d_gene: TRBD2
abundance: .
v_gene: TRBV29-1
CDR3nt: TGCAGCGTTGAACAATTTTTGGGACTAGCCAAGAGTCCTGGAGATACGCAGTATTTT
CDR3aa: CSVEQFLGLAKSPGDTQYF

j_gene: TRBJ2-5
d_gene: TRBD2
abundance: .
v_gene: TRBV15
CDR3nt: TGTGCCACCAGCAGAGATAGGGGTAGCGGGAGCGAGACCCAGTACTTC
CDR3aa: CATSRDRGSGSETQYF

j_gene: TRBJ2-1
d_gene: .
abundance: .
v_gene: TRBV7-9
CDR3nt: TGTGCCAGCACTAATTCAGGGGCGAGGGAGCAGTTCTTC
CDR3aa: CASTNSGAREQFF

j_gene: TRBJ2-7
d_gene: .
abundance: .
v_gene: TRBV7-9
CDR3nt: TGTGCCAGCAGTCTCAGTGGAGGGTACTACGAGCAGTACTTC
CDR3aa: CASSLSGGYYEQYF

j_gene: TRBJ1-6
d_gene: TRBD1
abundance: once
v_gene: TRBV7-8
CDR3nt: TGTGCCAGCAGCTTAGGGACAGGGTTTGGTTCACCCCTCCACTTT
CDR3aa: CASSLGTGFGSPLHF

j_gene: TRBJ2-7
d_gene: TRBD1
abundance: .
v_gene: TRBV11-2
CDR3nt: TGTGCCAGCAGCTCACAGGGGCGGAGAAGCTACGAGCAGTACTTC
CDR3aa: CASSSQGRRSYEQYF

j_gene: TRBJ2-3
d_gene: TRBD2
abundance: .
v_gene: TRBV11-2
CDR3nt: TGTGCCAGCAGCTTCCTAGCCGGGACTAGCGGGAGTGGAGATACGCAGTATTTT
CDR3aa: CASSFLAGTSGSGDTQYF

j_gene: TRBJ2-3
d_gene: TRBD2
abundance: .
v_gene: TRBV28
CDR3nt: TGTGCCAGCAGTTTTCGGTTAGCGGGAGGGAGCACAGATACGCAGTATTTT
CDR3aa: CASSFRLAGGSTDTQYF

j_gene: TRBJ1-3
d_gene: .
abundance: .
v_gene: TRBV7-2
CDR3nt: TGTGCCAGCAGCTTAGGTTTTGGTAGAGCCGGAGCTCATGGAAACACCATATATTTT
CDR3aa: CASSLGFGRAGAHGNTIYF

j_gene: TRBJ1-6
d_gene: .
abundance: .
v_gene: TRBV12-3/TRBV12-4
CDR3nt: TGTGCCAGCAGTTTGACAGAGAATTCACCCCTCCACTTT
CDR3aa: CASSLTENSPLHF

j_gene: TRBJ2-7
d_gene: .
abundance: .
v_gene: TRBV19
CDR3nt: TGTGCCAGTAGTATAGGAGGGTCCTACGAGCAGTACTTC
CDR3aa: CASSIGGSYEQYF

j_gene: TRBJ1-3
d_gene: .
abundance: .
v_gene: TRBV5-4
CDR3nt: TGTGCCAGCAGCTTGGACAGCTACTCTGGAAACACCATATATTTT
CDR3aa: CASSLDSYSGNTIYF

j_gene: TRBJ2-7
d_gene: .
abundance: .
v_gene: TRBV27
CDR3nt: TGTGCCAGCAGTTTGTGGGGGGGCGGCGGCGAGCAGTACTTC
CDR3aa: CASSLWGGGGEQYF

j_gene: TRBJ1-2
d_gene: TRBD1
abundance: .
v_gene: TRBV18
CDR3nt: TGTGCCAGCTCACCACCGCCGGGACAGGGGGCCTTTAACTATGGCTACACCTTC
CDR3aa: CASSPPPGQGAFNYGYTF

j_gene: TRBJ2-3
d_gene: .
abundance: .
v_gene: TRBV5-8
CDR3nt: TGTGCCAGCGGAGGGAGAACAGATACGCAGTATTTT
CDR3aa: CASGGRTDTQYF

j_gene: TRBJ2-1
d_gene: .
abundance: .
v_gene: TRBV6-5
CDR3nt: TGTGCCAGCAGTTACTCGAGGCCCCTAACGGATCGGCAGTTCTTC
CDR3aa: CASSYSRPLTDRQFF

j_gene: TRBJ1-2
d_gene: .
abundance: .
v_gene: TRBV30
CDR3nt: TGTGCCTGGGAGGCAGAGGGATTGAATGGCTACACCTTC
CDR3aa: CAWEAEGLNGYTF

j_gene: TRBJ2-3
d_gene: TRBD2
abundance: few
v_gene: TRBV3-1/TRBV3-2
CDR3nt: TGTGCCAGCCGGGGACTAGCGGGACGGGCAGATACGCAGTATTTT
CDR3aa: CASRGLAGRADTQYF

j_gene: TRBJ1-1
d_gene: TRBD1
abundance: few
v_gene: TRBV6-5
CDR3nt: TGTGCCAGCAGTAGAACAACAGGGGGCACTGAAGCTTTCTTT
CDR3aa: CASSRTTGGTEAFF

j_gene: TRBJ2-1
d_gene: TRBD2
abundance: .
v_gene: TRBV6-5
CDR3nt: TGTGCCAGCAGATTAGCGGGGGGTCTCTACAATGAGCAGTTCTTC
CDR3aa: CASRLAGGLYNEQFF

j_gene: TRBJ2-3
d_gene: .
abundance: once
v_gene: TRBV7-9
CDR3nt: TGTGCCAGCAGCTTAACAGCACCAGATACGCAGTATTTT
CDR3aa: CASSLTAPDTQYF

j_gene: TRBJ1-2
d_gene: .
abundance: .
v_gene: TRBV19
CDR3nt: TGTGCCAGTTCCGACAGCAACTATGGCTACACCTTC
CDR3aa: CASSDSNYGYTF

j_gene: TRBJ1-2
d_gene: .
abundance: .
v_gene: TRBV30
CDR3nt: TGTGCCAAAGTCGGGACGGGAGGAGGCTACACCTTC
CDR3aa: CAKVGTGGGYTF

j_gene: TRBJ1-2
d_gene: .
abundance: .
v_gene: TRBV30
CDR3nt: TGTGCCTTATTGGACAGCAACTATGGCTACACCTTC
CDR3aa: CALLDSNYGYTF

j_gene: TRBJ2-1
d_gene: TRBD1
abundance: .
v_gene: TRBV24-1
CDR3nt: TGTGCCACCAGTGATCCCCGGGGCGGGGACAGGGGAGCCAATGAGCAGTTCTTC
CDR3aa: CATSDPRGGDRGANEQFF

j_gene: TRBJ1-4
d_gene: TRBD1
abundance: .
v_gene: TRBV5-1
CDR3nt: TGCGCCAGCAGCTTTGGGACAGGGTCTGAAAAACTGTTTTTT
CDR3aa: CASSFGTGSEKLFF

j_gene: TRBJ1-2
d_gene: .
abundance: .
v_gene: TRBV7-9
CDR3nt: TGTGCCAGCAGCTATCCCGGACAGAACTATGGCTACACCTTC
CDR3aa: CASSYPGQNYGYTF

j_gene: TRBJ2-1
d_gene: TRBD2
abundance: .
v_gene: TRBV5-1
CDR3nt: TGCGCCAGCAGCGACACTAGCGGGAGGGCCTTCAATGAGCAGTTCTTC
CDR3aa: CASSDTSGRAFNEQFF

j_gene: TRBJ1-5
d_gene: .
abundance: .
v_gene: TRBV9
CDR3nt: TGTGCCAGCAGCAAACAGGGCGGGCGTCAGCCCCAGCATTTT
CDR3aa: CASSKQGGRQPQHF

j_gene: TRBJ1-4
d_gene: .
abundance: .
v_gene: TRBV28
CDR3nt: TGTGCCAGCAGTCCCGGGACACTTACCGGAAAACTGTTTTTT
CDR3aa: CASSPGTLTGKLFF

j_gene: TRBJ2-7
d_gene: .
abundance: .
v_gene: TRBV12-3/TRBV12-4
CDR3nt: TGTGCCAGCAGGTCTTCGGTTTACGAGCAGTACTTC
CDR3aa: CASRSSVYEQYF

j_gene: TRBJ2-2
d_gene: .
abundance: .
v_gene: TRBV5-1
CDR3nt: TGCGCCAGCACCAGGACACCCAACACCGGGGAGCTGTTTTTT
CDR3aa: CASTRTPNTGELFF

j_gene: TRBJ2-2
d_gene: TRBD2
abundance: once
v_gene: TRBV11-2
CDR3nt: TGTGCCAGCAGCTTTATATCCGGACTAGCCGGCGGGGAGCTGTTTTTT
CDR3aa: CASSFISGLAGGELFF

j_gene: TRBJ2-1
d_gene: .
abundance: .
v_gene: TRBV9
CDR3nt: TGTGCCAGCAGCGTATCCGTCGAGCGGGAGCAGTTCTTC
CDR3aa: CASSVSVEREQFF

j_gene: TRBJ1-1
d_gene: .
abundance: few
v_gene: TRBV7-8
CDR3nt: TGTGCCAGCAGCGTTAACAGGGTTACCGAGAAGACTGAAGCTTTCTTT
CDR3aa: CASSVNRVTEKTEAFF

j_gene: TRBJ2-2
d_gene: .
abundance: .
v_gene: TRBV6-2/TRBV6-3
CDR3nt: TGTGCCAGCAGCCACCCCGCAGGGGGGCTAATCGGGGAGCTGTTTTTT
CDR3aa: CASSHPAGGLIGELFF

j_gene: TRBJ2-1
d_gene: .
abundance: .
v_gene: TRBV5-1
CDR3nt: TGCGCCAGCAGCTTGGCCTCAGGTGGCGATAGGAAGTTCTTC
CDR3aa: CASSLASGGDRKFF

j_gene: TRBJ2-7
d_gene: TRBD2
abundance: once
v_gene: TRBV18
CDR3nt: TGTGCCAGCTCATCCAGACTAGCGGGAGGCTCCTACGAGCAGTACTTC
CDR3aa: CASSSRLAGGSYEQYF

j_gene: TRBJ1-5
d_gene: .
abundance: .
v_gene: TRBV30
CDR3nt: TGTGCCTGGAGTCGAAGCCCCAATCAGCCCCAGCATTTT
CDR3aa: CAWSRSPNQPQHF

j_gene: TRBJ2-1
d_gene: TRBD2
abundance: .
v_gene: TRBV27
CDR3nt: TGTGCCAGCAAACTAGCGGGAGGCTACAATGAGCAGTTCTTC
CDR3aa: CASKLAGGYNEQFF

j_gene: TRBJ1-4
d_gene: .
abundance: once
v_gene: TRBV28
CDR3nt: TGTGCCAGTGGACAGACTAATGAAAAACTGTTTTTT
CDR3aa: CASGQTNEKLFF

j_gene: TRBJ1-1
d_gene: TRBD1
abundance: .
v_gene: TRBV18
CDR3nt: TGTGCCAGCTCACCACCGGGGCCGGGACAGGGGCTGAAGACTGAAGCTTTCTTT
CDR3aa: CASSPPGPGQGLKTEAFF

j_gene: TRBJ1-5
d_gene: .
abundance: .
v_gene: TRBV30
CDR3nt: TGTGCCTGGAGTGTGTATTCGGGTCAGCCCCAGCATTTT
CDR3aa: CAWSVYSGQPQHF

j_gene: TRBJ1-6
d_gene: .
abundance: .
v_gene: TRBV5-5
CDR3nt: TGTGCCAGCAGCTTGTCCGTGTCCAATTCACCCCTCCACTTT
CDR3aa: CASSLSVSNSPLHF

j_gene: TRBJ2-5
d_gene: TRBD1
abundance: .
v_gene: TRBV18
CDR3nt: TGTGCCAGCTCACCATCCGGGACAGGGCACGAGACCCAGTACTTC
CDR3aa: CASSPSGTGHETQYF